Presented here are 5 T cell receptor beta chains from one specimen sequenced in a study of T cell repertoires in cytomegalovirus infection. TCRdb reprocessed the reads with MiXCR, giving one entry per CDR3 protein. The sample holds 250,000 to 300,000 distinct CDR3 sequences, approximately 13% seen once. Input material: PBMCs. These receptors all come from a human donor in good health (CMV status not recorded). Some clones in this sample may be carry-over from other donors' samples.

This clonotype has ten or more counts. V gene TRBV12-3 or TRBV12-4 combines with J gene TRBJ1-5; 9 nucleotides line up with TRBD1. The J segment lost 3 bases and the V segment lost 6 bases, leaving 3 bases of the junction unmatched. This CDR3 region has 14 residues. Written as DNA, the CDR3 is TGTGCCAGCAGCCGGGACAGGGCCAATCAGCCCCAGCATTTT. It is translated as CASSRDRANQPQHF.

The chain joins TRBV12-3 or TRBV12-4 to TRBJ2-1; TRBD1 is a possible D gene (5 bases). CDR3 length equals 14 residues. V was trimmed by 6 bases and J by 7 bases, leaving 16 bases between them. The CDR3 region is CASSLQTGWNEQFF. The CDR3 coding sequence is TGTGCCAGCAGCCTCCAAACAGGCTGGAATGAGCAGTTCTTC.

Only one count was recorded for this clonotype. The chain combines TRBV15 with TRBJ2-1; 9 nucleotides agree with TRBD1. The V gene's germline CDR1 is LNHNV and CDR2 YYDKDF (reference sequence). This CDR3 spans 17 amino acids. V lost 6 bases and J lost 7; bases outside the gene matches: 16. The CDR3 is CATRRTGDPTVGNEQFF. The CDR3 nucleotides are TGTGCCACCAGGAGGACAGGGGACCCTACCGTAGGTAATGAGCAGTTCTTC. Supplemented by reference TRBV15 and TRBJ2-1, the full variable domain reads DAMVIQNPRYQVTQFGKPVTLSCSQTLNHNVMYWYQQKSSQAPKLLFHYYDKDFNNEADTPDNFQSRRPNTSFCFLDIRSPGLGDTAMYLCATRRTGDPTVGNEQFFGPGTRLTVL.

The table lists this clonotype with a few counts. The rearrangement uses TRBV25-1 and TRBJ1-2; TRBD1 is a possible D gene (6 bases). From germline, CDR1 is MGHDK and CDR2 SYGVNS. V lost 1 base and J lost 10, with 16 bases in between. This CDR3 contains 14 residues. The CDR3 spells CASSEFQGLTNYTF. The CDR3 nucleotides read TGTGCCAGCAGTGAATTTCAGGGGCTTACTAACTACACCTTC.

The chain recombines TRBV20-1 with TRBJ1-2; TRBD1 agrees at 7 bases. Losses at the gene ends were 6 bases for V and 5 bases for J; bases not matched to a gene: 12. The germline CDR1 and CDR2 sequences are DFQATT and SNEGSKA (reference sequence). The CDR3 runs to 14 residues. Here the CDR3 DNA reads TGCAGTGCGGATCGACAGGGAGGATGGTATGGCTACACCTTC. Residues: CSADRQGGWYGYTF.